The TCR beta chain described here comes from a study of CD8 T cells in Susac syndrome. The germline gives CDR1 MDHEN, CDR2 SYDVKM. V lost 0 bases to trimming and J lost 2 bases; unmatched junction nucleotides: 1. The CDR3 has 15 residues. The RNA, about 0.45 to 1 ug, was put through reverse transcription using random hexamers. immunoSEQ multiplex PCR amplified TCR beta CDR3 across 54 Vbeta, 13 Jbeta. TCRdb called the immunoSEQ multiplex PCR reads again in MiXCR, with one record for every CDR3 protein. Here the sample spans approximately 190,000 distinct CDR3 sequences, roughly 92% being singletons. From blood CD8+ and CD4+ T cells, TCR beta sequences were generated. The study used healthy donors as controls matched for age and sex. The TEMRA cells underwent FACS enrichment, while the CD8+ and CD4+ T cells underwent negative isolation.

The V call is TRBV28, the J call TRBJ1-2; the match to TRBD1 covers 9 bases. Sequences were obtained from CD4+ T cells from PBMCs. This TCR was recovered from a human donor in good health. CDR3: CASSLWTGGNYGYTF. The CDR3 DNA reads TGTGCCAGCAGTTTATGGACAGGGGGAAACTATGGCTACACCTTC.